The text below deals with one T cell receptor beta chain. Its antigen is not identified. Germline CDR1 reads MNHEY; CDR2 reads SMNVEV (reference sequence). CDR3 length: 15 residues. V shed 2 bases and J shed 0 bases, with 7 bases lying between them. About 2 micrograms of genomic DNA from cryopreserved PBMCs went into TCR beta libraries. The data stem from a study of cytotoxic CD8 clonotypes in ibrutinib-treated CLL. Study-wide background: Response sampling took place at median 12 months of treatment, range 6 to 36. Averaging across samples gave approximately 260,000 productive templates and tens of thousands of productive rearrangements.

Sequenced by immunoSEQ multiplex PCR; TCRdb stores in-frame clones only, minus some. The table records about 180,000 clones, about four fifths of them present only once. Study-level results: Different sampling times were used for sustained-remission and progressing patients.

The V and J genes are TRBV27 and TRBJ1-4, with D hard to call. This clonotype originated in a human donor with chronic lymphocytic leukemia. The source was PBMCs, collected after 24 months of ibrutinib treatment. For the CDR3, the DNA is TGTGCCAGCAGTTTACGGTACGCAACTAATGAAAAACTGTTTTTT. This sequence encodes CASSLRYATNEKLFF.